This TCR beta chain was observed in a study of blood T cells in healthy people across ages. Across the whole study: Template switching recovered approximately one barcoded beta molecule for every two T cells. Study outcomes and limitations: A strong correlation was found between TCR beta diversity and the percentage of naive T cells. With donor CMV status unknown, expanded clonotype changes were possibly confounded. Total diversity from one million sequenced T cells was likely underestimated.

V dropped 7 bases and J dropped 2; count of bases not matched to a gene: 9. Per germline, CDR1 SGHRS and CDR2 YFSETQ. The CDR3 runs 15 residues. As to this clonotype: Antigen specificity is unknown.

Next came a second PCR, run for about 6 to 12 cycles, which used a sample-barcoded 5' primer along with a J-beta primer mix. MiXCR was run by TCRdb on the 5' RACE reads, yielding one entry per CDR3 protein. The sample contains about 1.4 million distinct CDR3 sequences, approximately 60% of which appear only once. The origin of this receptor is a man younger than 30 in good health. The specimen sequenced was blood. The chain employs TRBV5-1 and TRBJ2-1, with TRBD2 identical over 7 bases. As DNA, the CDR3 is TGCGCCAGCTCACAAGGCGGGGGAACCTACAATGAGCAGTTCTTC. This encodes CASSQGGGTYNEQFF.